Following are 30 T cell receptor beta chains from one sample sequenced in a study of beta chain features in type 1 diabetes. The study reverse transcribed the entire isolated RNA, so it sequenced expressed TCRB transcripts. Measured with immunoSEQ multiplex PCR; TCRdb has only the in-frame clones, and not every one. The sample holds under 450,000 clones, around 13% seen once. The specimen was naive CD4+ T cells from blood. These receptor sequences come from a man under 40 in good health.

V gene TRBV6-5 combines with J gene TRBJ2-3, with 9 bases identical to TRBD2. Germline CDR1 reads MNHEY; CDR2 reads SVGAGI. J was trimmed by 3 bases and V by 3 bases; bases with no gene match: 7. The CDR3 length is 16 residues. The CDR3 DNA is TGTGCCAGCAGTTATCTGCGGGGGGGCCATACAGATACGCAGTATTTT. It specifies CASSYLRGGHTDTQYF.

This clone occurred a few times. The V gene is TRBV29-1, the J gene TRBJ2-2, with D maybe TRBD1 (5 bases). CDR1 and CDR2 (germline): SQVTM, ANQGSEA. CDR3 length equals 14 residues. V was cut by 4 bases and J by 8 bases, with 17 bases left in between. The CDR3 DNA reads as TGCAGCGTTGGGACAATAAGGGTCAGGGGGGAGCTGTTTTTT. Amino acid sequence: CSVGTIRVRGELFF.

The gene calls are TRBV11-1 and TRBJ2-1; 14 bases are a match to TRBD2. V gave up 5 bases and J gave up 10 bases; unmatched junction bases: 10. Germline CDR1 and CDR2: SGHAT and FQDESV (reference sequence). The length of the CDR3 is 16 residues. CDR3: CASSTRLAGGPREQFF. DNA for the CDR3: TGTGCCAGCAGCACGCGACTAGCGGGAGGGCCTCGGGAGCAGTTCTTC.

CDR3 nucleotide sequence: TGCAGCGTTGAAGCCCGAGGGGGAAATGTGAACACTGAAGCTTTCTTT. Residues: CSVEARGGNVNTEAFF. The chain combines TRBV29-1 with TRBJ1-1, with D perhaps matching TRBD1 (6 bases). The CDR3 contains 16 residues. V lost 1 base and J 0 bases, leaving 15 bases between the germline ends. Germline CDR1 is SQVTM and CDR2 is ANQGSEA.

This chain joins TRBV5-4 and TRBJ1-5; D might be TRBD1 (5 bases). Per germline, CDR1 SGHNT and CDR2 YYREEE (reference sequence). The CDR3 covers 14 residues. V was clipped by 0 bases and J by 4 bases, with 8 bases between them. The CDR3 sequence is CASSLAGPNQPQHF. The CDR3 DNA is TGTGCCAGCAGCTTGGCAGGGCCTAATCAGCCCCAGCATTTT.

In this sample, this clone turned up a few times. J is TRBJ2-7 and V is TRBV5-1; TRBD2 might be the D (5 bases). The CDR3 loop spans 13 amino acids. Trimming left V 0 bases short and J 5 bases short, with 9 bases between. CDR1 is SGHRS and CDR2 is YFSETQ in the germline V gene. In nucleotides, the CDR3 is TGCGCCAGCAGCTTGGGACAAGCGGACGAGCAGTACTTC. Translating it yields CASSLGQADEQYF.

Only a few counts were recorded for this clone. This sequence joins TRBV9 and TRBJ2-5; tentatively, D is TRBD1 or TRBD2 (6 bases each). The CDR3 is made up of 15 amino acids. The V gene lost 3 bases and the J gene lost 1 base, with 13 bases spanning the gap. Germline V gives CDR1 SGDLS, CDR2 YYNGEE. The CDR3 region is CASSAVGGSQETQYF. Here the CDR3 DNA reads TGTGCCAGCAGCGCCGTAGGGGGGTCCCAAGAGACCCAGTACTTC.

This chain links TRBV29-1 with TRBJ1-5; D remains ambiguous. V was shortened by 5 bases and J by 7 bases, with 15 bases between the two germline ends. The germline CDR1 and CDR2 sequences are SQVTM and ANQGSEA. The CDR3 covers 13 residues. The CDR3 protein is CSVSRDLGQPQHF. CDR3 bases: TGCAGCGTTTCGAGGGATCTAGGGCAGCCCCAGCATTTT.

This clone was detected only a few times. CDR3 sequence (DNA): TGTGCCAGCGGATCCGGACAGACGCAGTATTTT. It encodes CASGSGQTQYF. The chain is built from TRBV7-9 and TRBJ2-3; possibly TRBD1 for D (6 bases). The CDR3 runs to 11 residues. Trimming removed 8 bases at V and 9 bases at J, with 12 bases between. The germline V gene has CDR1 SEHNR and CDR2 FQNEAQ (reference sequence).

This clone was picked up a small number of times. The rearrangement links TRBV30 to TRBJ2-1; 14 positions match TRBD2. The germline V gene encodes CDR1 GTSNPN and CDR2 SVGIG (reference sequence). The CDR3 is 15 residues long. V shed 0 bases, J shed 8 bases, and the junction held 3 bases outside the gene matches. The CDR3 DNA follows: TGTGCCTGGAGTGTACTGACTAGCGGGAGGGATGAGCAGTTCTTC. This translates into CAWSVLTSGRDEQFF.

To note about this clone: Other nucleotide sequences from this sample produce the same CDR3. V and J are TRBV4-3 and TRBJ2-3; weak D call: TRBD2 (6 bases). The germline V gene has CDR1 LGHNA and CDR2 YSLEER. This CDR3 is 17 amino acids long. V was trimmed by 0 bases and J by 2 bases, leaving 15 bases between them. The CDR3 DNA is TGCGCCAGCAGCCAAGATCTGGGCGGCGGGGCCACAGATACGCAGTATTTT. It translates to CASSQDLGGGATDTQYF.

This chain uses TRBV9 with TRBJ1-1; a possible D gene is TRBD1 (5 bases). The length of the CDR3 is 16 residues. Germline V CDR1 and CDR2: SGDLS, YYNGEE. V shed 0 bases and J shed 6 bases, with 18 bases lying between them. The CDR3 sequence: CASSVVGSDEGPEAFF. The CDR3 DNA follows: TGTGCCAGCAGCGTAGTCGGGTCCGACGAGGGACCTGAAGCTTTCTTT. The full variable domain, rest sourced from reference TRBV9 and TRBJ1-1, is DSGVTQTPKHLITATGQRVTLRCSPRSGDLSVYWYQQSLDQGLQFLIQYYNGEERAKGNILERFSAQQFPDLHSELNLSSLELGDSALYFCASSVVGSDEGPEAFFGQGTRLTVV.

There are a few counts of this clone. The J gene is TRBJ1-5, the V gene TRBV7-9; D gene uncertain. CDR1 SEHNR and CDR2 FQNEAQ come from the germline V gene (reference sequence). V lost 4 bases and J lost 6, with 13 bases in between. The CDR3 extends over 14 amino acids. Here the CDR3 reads CASSSGGNGQPQHF. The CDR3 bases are TGTGCCAGCAGCTCCGGTGGGAACGGTCAGCCCCAGCATTTT.

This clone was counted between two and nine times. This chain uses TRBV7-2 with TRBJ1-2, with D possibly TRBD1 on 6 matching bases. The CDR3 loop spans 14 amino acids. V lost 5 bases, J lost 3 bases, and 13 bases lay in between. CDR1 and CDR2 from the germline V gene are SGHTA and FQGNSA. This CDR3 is CASSRQTGDYGYTF. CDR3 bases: TGTGCCAGCAGCCGACAGACAGGCGACTATGGCTACACCTTC.

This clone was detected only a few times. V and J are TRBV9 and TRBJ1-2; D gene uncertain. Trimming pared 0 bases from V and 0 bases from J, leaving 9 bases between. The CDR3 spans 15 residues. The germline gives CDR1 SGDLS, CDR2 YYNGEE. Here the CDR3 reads CASSVGNSANYGYTF. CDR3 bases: TGTGCCAGCAGCGTAGGGAACAGCGCTAACTATGGCTACACCTTC.

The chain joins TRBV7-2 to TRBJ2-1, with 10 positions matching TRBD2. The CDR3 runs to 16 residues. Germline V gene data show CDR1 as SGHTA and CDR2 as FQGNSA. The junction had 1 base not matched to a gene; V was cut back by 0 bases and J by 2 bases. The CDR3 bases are TGTGCCAGCAGCTTAGCTAGCGGGGGGACCTACAATGAGCAGTTCTTC. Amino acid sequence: CASSLASGGTYNEQFF. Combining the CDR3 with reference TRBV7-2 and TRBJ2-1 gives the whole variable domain GAGVSQSPSNKVTEKGKDVELRCDPISGHTALYWYRQSLGQGLEFLIYFQGNSAPDKSGLPSDRFSAERTGGSVSTLTIQRTQQEDSAVYLCASSLASGGTYNEQFFGPGTRLTVL.

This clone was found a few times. The CDR3 is CASSMGRAPYEQYF. The CDR3 bases are TGTGCCAGCAGTATGGGCAGGGCCCCCTACGAGCAGTACTTC. This chain links TRBV6-1 with TRBJ2-7; possibly TRBD1 for D (5 bases). The CDR3 is made up of 14 amino acids. The V gene lost 5 bases and the J gene lost 2 bases, with 13 bases spanning the gap. CDR1 MNHNS and CDR2 SASEGT come from the germline V gene.

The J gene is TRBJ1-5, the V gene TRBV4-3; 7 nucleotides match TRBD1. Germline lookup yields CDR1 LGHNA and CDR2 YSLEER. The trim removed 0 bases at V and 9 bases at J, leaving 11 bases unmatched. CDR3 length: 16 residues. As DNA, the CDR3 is TGCGCCAGCAGCCAAGATCGGGAAGACAGGGTGTTGCCCCAGCATTTT. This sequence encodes CASSQDREDRVLPQHF.

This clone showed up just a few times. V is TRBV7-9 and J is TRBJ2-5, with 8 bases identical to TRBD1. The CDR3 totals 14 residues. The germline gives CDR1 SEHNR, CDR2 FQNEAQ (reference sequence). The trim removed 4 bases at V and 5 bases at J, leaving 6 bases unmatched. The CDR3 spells CASSSTGEGETQYF. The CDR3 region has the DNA TGTGCCAGCAGCTCGACAGGGGAAGGGGAGACCCAGTACTTC. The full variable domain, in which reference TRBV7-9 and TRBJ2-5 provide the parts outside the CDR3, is DTGVSQNPRHKITKRGQNVTFRCDPISEHNRLYWYRQTLGQGPEFLTYFQNEAQLEKSRLLSDRFSAERPKGSFSTLEIQRTEQGDSAMYLCASSSTGEGETQYFGPGTRLLVL.

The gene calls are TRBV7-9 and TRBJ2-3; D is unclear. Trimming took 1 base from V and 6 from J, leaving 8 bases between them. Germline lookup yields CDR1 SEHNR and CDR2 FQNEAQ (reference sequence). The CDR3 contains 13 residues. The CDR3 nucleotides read TGTGCCAGCAGCTTAGGGGCGCGGGATACGCAGTATTTT. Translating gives CASSLGARDTQYF.

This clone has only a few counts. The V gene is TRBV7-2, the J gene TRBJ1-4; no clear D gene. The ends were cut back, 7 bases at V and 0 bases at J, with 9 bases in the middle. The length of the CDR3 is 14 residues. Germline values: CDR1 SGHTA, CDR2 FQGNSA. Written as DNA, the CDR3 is TGTGCCAGCACCCAAGGGCCAACTAATGAAAAACTGTTTTTT. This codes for CASTQGPTNEKLFF.

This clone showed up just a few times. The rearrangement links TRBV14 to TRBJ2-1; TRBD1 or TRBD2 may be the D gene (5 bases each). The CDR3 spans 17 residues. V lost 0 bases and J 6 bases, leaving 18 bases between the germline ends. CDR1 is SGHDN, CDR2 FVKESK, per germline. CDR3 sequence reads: CASSQDLGQGEGNEQFF. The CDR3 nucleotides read TGTGCCAGCAGCCAAGATCTTGGGCAGGGAGAGGGCAATGAGCAGTTCTTC.

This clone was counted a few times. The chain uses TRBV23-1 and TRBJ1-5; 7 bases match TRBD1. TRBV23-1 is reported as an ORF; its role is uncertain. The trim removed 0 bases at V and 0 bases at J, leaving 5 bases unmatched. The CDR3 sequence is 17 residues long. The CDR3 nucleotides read TGCGCCAGCAGTCAATCGGGCAGGGGGGATAGCAATCAGCCCCAGCATTTT. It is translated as CASSQSGRGDSNQPQHF.

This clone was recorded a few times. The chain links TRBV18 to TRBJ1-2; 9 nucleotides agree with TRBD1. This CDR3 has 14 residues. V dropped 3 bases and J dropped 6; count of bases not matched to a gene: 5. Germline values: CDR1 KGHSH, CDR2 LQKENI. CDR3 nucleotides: TGTGCCAGCTCACCCCTAGACAGGGGGGATGGCTACACCTTC. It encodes CASSPLDRGDGYTF. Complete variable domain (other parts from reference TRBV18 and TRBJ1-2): NAGVMQNPRHLVRRRGQEARLRCSPMKGHSHVYWYRQLPEEGLKFMVYLQKENIIDESGMPKERFSAEFPKEGPSILRIQQVVRGDSAAYFCASSPLDRGDGYTFGSGTRLTVV.

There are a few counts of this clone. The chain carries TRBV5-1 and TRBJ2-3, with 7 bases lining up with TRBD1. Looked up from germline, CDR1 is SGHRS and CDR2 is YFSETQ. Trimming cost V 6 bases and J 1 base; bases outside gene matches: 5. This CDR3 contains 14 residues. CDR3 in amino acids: CASTGQVRTDTQYF. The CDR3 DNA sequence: TGCGCCAGCACAGGACAGGTTCGCACAGATACGCAGTATTTT.

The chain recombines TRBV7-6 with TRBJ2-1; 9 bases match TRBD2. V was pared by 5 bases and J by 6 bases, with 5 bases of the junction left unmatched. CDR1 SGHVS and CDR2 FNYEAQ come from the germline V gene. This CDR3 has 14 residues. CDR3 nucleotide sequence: TGTGCCAGCAGCATGGCGGGAGGGGTCAATGAGCAGTTCTTC. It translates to CASSMAGGVNEQFF.

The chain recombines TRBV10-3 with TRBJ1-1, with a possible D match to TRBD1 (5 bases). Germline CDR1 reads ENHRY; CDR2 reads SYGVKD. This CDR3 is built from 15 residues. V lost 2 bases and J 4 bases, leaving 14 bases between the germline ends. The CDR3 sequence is CAISENGAGSTEAFF. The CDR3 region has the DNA TGTGCCATCAGTGAGAATGGGGCGGGTAGCACTGAAGCTTTCTTT.

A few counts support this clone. CDR3 region: CASRPLWGGNTDTQYF. The CDR3 DNA reads as TGTGCCAGCAGACCCCTCTGGGGGGGTAACACAGATACGCAGTATTTT. This rearrangement joins TRBV7-9 to TRBJ2-3; 7 bases line up with TRBD2. In germline, CDR1 is SEHNR, CDR2 FQNEAQ (reference sequence). V was clipped by 6 bases and J by 2 bases; unmatched bases: 11. The length of the CDR3 is 16 residues.

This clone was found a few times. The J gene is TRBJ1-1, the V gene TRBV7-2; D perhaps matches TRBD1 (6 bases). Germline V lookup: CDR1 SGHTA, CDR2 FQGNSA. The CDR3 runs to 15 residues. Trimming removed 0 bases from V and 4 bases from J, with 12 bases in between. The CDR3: CASSLALGGVTEAFF. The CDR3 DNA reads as TGTGCCAGCAGCTTAGCGCTCGGGGGCGTCACTGAAGCTTTCTTT.

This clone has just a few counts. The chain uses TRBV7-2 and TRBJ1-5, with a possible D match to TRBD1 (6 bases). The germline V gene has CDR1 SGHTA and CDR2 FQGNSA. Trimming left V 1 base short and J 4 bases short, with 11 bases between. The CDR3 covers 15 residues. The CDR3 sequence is CASSLVWQGNQPQHF. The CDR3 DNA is TGTGCCAGCAGCTTAGTGTGGCAGGGGAATCAGCCCCAGCATTTT.